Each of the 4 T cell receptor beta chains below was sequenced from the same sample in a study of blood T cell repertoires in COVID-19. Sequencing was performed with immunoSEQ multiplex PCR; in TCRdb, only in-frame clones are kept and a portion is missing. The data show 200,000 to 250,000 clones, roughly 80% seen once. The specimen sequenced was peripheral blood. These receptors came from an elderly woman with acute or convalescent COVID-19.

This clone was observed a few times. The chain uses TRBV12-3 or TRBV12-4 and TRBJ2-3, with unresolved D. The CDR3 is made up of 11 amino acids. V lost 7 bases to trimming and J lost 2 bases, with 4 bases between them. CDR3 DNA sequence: TGTGCCAGCAAACTCACAGATACGCAGTATTTT. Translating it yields CASKLTDTQYF.

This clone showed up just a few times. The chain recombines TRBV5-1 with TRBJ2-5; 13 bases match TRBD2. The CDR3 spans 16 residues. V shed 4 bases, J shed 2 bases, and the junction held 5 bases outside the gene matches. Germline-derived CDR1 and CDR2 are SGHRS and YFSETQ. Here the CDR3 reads CASSRPGLAGQETQYF. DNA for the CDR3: TGCGCCAGCAGCCGTCCGGGACTAGCGGGACAAGAGACCCAGTACTTC.

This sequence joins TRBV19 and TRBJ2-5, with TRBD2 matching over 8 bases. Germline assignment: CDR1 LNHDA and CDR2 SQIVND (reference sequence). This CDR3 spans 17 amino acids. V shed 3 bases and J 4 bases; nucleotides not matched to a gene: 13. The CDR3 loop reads CASSIQSGRGVPETQYF. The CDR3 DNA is TGTGCCAGTAGTATTCAGTCCGGGCGGGGGGTCCCAGAGACCCAGTACTTC.

CDR3 residues: CASSGTGGVETQYF. In DNA form, the CDR3 reads TGTGCCAGCAGCGGCACAGGGGGCGTTGAGACCCAGTACTTC. J is TRBJ2-5 and V is TRBV5-5, with 9 bases identical to TRBD1. The V gene end was trimmed by 4 bases and the J gene end by 5 bases; junction bases not matched to a gene: 6. The CDR3 runs 14 residues. CDR1 SGHKS and CDR2 YYEKEE come from the germline V gene (reference sequence).